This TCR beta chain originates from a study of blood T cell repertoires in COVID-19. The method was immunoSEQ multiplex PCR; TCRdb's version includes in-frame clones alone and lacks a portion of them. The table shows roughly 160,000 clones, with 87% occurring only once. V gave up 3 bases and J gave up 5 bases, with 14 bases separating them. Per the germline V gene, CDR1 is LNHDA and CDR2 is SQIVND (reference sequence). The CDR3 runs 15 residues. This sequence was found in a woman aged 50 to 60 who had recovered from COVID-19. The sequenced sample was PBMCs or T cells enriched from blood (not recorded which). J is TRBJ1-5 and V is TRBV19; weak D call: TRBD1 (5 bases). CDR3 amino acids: CASSITRGEDQPQHF. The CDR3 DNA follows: TGTGCCAGTAGTATCACGCGGGGGGAGGATCAGCCCCAGCATTTT.